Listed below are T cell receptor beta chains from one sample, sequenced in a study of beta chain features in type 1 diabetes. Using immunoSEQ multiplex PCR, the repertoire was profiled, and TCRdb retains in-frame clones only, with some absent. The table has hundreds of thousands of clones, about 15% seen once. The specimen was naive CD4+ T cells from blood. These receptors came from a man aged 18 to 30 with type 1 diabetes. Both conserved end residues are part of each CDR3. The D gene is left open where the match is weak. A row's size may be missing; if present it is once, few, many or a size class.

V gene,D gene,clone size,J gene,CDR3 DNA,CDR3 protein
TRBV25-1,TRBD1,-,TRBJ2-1,TGTGCCAGCAGTGATCCTCGCCAGGGGGCCTACAATGAGCAGTTCTTC,CASSDPRQGAYNEQFF
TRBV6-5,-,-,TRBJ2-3,TGTGCCAGCAGTTACGTGTTCGGGGGTACAGATACGCAGTATTTT,CASSYVFGGTDTQYF
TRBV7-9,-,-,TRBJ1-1,TGTGCCAGCAGCTTAGAGCGGACCACTGAAGCTTTCTTT,CASSLERTTEAFF
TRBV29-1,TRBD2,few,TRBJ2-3,TGCAGCGTTGTGGGACTAGCTACAGATACGCAGTATTTT,CSVVGLATDTQYF
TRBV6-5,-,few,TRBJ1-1,TGTGCCAGCAGTTTTCAGATGAACACTGAAGCTTTCTTT,CASSFQMNTEAFF
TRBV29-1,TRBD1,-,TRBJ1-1,TGCAGCGTTGTTCGACAGGGGGCGAGAGTGACTGAAGCTTTCTTT,CSVVRQGARVTEAFF
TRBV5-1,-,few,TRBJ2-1,TGCGCCAGCAGCTTGGACATCAGCTCCTACAATGAGCAGTTCTTC,CASSLDISSYNEQFF
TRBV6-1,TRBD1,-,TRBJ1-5,TGTGCCACTACCCGGGACAGGGGTCCTGAATGGCCCCAGCATTTT,CATTRDRGPEWPQHF
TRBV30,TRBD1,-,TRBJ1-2,TGTGCCTGGAGTAGGGACAGGGCGGGCTACACCTTC,CAWSRDRAGYTF
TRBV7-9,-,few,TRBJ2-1,TGTGCCAGCAGCTTAGCGGGAGGCAACAATGAGCAGTTCTTC,CASSLAGGNNEQFF
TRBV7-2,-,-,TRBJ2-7,TGTGCCAGCAGGAGCCGATCCTACGAGCAGTACTTC,CASRSRSYEQYF
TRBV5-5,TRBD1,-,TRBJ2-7,TGTGCCAGCAGGGGACAGGGTTACGAGCAGTACTTC,CASRGQGYEQYF
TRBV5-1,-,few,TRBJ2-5,TGCGCCAGCAGCTTGGACGCCCGGGAGACCCAGTACTTC,CASSLDARETQYF
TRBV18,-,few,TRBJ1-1,TGTGCCAGCTCTCAGGGCCGGGAGGTAGTCTTT,CASSQGREVVF
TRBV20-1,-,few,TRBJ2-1,TGCAGTGGGAGGGCCTACAATGAGCAGTTCTTC,CSGRAYNEQFF
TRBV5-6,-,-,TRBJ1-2,TGTGCCAGCAGCTTGGGGAGGGGATATGGCTACACCTTC,CASSLGRGYGYTF
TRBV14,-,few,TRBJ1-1,TGTGCCAGCAGCCCACGACAGCCAAACACTGAAGCTTTCTTT,CASSPRQPNTEAFF
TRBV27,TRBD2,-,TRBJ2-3,TGTGCCAGCAGTAAGCGGGAGCCAGATACGCAGTATTTT,CASSKREPDTQYF
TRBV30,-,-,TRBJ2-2,TGTGCCTGGAGTCCATCCGGGACAAGGAACACCGGGGAGCTGTTTTTT,CAWSPSGTRNTGELFF
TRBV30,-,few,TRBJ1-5,TGTGCCTGGAGTAGGGGAAGGGCCCAGCATTTT,CAWSRGRAQHF
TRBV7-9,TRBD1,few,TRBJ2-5,TGTGCCAGCAGCTCCACGGGGGACAGGGGAAAGACCCAGTACTTC,CASSSTGDRGKTQYF
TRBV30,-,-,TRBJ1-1,TGTGCAGGGACATCGGCTGAAGCTTTCTTT,CAGTSAEAFF
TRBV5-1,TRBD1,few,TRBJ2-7,TGCGCCAGCAGCCCGACAGGGTCCAACGAGCAGTACTTC,CASSPTGSNEQYF
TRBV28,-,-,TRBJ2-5,TGTGCCAGCAGTCGATCCTTGGCCCAAGAGACCCAGTACTTC,CASSRSLAQETQYF
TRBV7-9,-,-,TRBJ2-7,TGTGCCAGCAGCTCAGGGGCGATCCACGAGCAGTACTTC,CASSSGAIHEQYF
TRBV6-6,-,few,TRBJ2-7,TGTGCCAGCAGTTACTACTCTTACTCCTACGAGCAGTACTTC,CASSYYSYSYEQYF